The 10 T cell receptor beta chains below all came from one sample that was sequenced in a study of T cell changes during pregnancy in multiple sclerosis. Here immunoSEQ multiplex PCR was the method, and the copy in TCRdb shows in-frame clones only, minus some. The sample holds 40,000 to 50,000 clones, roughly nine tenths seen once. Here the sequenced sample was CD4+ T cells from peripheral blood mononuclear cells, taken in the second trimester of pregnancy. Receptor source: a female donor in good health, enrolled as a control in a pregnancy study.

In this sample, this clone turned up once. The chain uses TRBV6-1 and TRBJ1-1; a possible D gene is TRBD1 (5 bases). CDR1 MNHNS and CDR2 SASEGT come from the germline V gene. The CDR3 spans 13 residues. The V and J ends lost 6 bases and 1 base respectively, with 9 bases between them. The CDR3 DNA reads TGTGCCAGCAGGGAGACAGAGAACACTGAAGCTTTCTTT. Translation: CASRETENTEAFF.

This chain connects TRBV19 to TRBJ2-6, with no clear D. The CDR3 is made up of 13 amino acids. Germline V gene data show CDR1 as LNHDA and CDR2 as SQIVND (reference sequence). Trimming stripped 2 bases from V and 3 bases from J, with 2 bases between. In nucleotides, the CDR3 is TGTGCCAGTAGTATACGTGGGGCCAACGTCCTGACTTTC. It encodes CASSIRGANVLTF.

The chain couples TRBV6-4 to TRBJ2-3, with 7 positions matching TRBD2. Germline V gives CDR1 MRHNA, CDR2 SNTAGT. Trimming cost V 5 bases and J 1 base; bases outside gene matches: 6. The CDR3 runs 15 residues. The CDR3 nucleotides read TGTGCCAGCAGTTTGGAGGCGGGGGGCACAGATACGCAGTATTTT. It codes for CASSLEAGGTDTQYF.

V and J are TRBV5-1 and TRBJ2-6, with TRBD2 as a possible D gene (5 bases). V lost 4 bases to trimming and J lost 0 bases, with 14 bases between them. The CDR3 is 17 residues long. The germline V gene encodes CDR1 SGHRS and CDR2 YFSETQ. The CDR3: CASSTSVAGSGANVLTF. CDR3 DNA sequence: TGCGCCAGCAGCACCTCCGTTGCGGGCTCTGGGGCCAACGTCCTGACTTTC.

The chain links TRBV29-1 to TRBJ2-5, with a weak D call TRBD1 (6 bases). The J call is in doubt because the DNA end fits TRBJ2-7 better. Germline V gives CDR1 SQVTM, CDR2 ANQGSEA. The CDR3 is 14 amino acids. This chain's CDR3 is CSVSTGYRGYEQYF. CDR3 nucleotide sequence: TGCAGCGTCTCGACAGGCTATAGGGGATACGAGCAGTACTTC.

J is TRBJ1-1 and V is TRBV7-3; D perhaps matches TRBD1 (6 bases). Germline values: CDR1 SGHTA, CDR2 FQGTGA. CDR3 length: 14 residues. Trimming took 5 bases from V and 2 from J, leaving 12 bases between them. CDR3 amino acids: CASSPRGGNTEAFF. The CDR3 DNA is TGTGCCAGCAGCCCTAGGGGGGGAAACACTGAAGCTTTCTTT.

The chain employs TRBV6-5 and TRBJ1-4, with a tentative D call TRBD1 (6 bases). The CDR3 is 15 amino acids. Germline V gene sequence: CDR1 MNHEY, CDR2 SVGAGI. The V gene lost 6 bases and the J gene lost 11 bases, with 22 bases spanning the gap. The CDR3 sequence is CASREPGQHPGKLFF. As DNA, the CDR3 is TGTGCCAGCAGGGAACCGGGACAACACCCCGGGAAACTGTTTTTT.

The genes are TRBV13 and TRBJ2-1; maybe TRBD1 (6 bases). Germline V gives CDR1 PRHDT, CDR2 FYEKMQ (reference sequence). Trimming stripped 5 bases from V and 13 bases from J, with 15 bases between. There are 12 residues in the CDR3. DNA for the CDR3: TGTGCCAGCAGCCCTTTCCGGGACACTCAGTTCTTC. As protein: CASSPFRDTQFF.

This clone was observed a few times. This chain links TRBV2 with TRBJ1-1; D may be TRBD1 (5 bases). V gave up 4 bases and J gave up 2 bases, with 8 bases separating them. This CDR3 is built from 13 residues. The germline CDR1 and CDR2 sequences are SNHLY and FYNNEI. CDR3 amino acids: CASSAQDNTEAFF. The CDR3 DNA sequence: TGTGCCAGCAGTGCACAGGATAACACTGAAGCTTTCTTT.

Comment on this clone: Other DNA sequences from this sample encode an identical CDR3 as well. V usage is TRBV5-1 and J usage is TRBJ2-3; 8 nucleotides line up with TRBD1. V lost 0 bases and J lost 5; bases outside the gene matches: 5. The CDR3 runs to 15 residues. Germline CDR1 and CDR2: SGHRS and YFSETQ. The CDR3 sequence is CASSLAQGAIDTQYF. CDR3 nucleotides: TGCGCCAGCAGCTTGGCGCAGGGGGCAATAGATACGCAGTATTTT.